Below, one T cell receptor beta chain is given with its context. The specificity of this receptor is unknown. A junction end diverges from the germline sequence, so it may reflect a read error. These data originate in a study of T cells after somatic rescue of genetic block (dated by TCRdb to 2019 to 2021). General notes on the study: What the study looked at was long-term robustness, specifically in a T-cell system that came about through somatic rescue of a genetic block in T-cell development.

Library preparation was by the immunoSEQ multiplex PCR assay. In TCRdb, the immuneACCESS table is reduced to in-frame sequences with V and J assigned. These tables do not hold every clone; where another copy was compared, an unresolved V gene accounts for under half, and the others remain unexplained. This sample gives under 15,000 clones in total; 60% to 85% of them show up just once. The top ten clonotypes cover approximately 12% of the sample. The sequenced sample consisted of peripheral blood mononuclear cells (PBMCs). This clonotype was obtained from a boy younger than 18.

The nucleotides read TGTGCCAGCAGGTTAGCCCAGGGCTCCTACAATGAGCAGTTCTTC. Translated, this gives CASRLAQGSYNEQFF. This sequence uses TRBV11-2 and TRBJ2-1, and possibly TRBD1, on 5 matching bases. The CDR3 runs 15 amino acids, cysteine and phenylalanine included. Just CDR3 DNA is preserved here, 45 bases in frame from base 1. According to the germline V gene, CDR1 reads SGHAT and CDR2 reads FQNNGV.